The rows below give T cell receptor beta chains drawn from one sample of a study of identical twins. From the 5' RACE reads, TCRdb called clonotypes with MiXCR, one entry per CDR3 protein. The sample consists of 500,000 to 650,000 distinct CDR3 sequences, 20% to 25% of them appearing once. The sample was also reused in another study, on yellow fever vaccine responses in identical twins.

The sample comprised CD4+ T cells sorted from blood. The receptors shown here come from a woman under 30 in good health. CDR3s include the opening cysteine and the closing phenylalanine or tryptophan. The order of the fields is J gene, clone size, V gene, D gene, CDR3 protein, CDR3 DNA. A D gene is named only where the DNA matches it firmly. Size values are once, few and many counts, or a class for expanded clones, and some rows have none.

TRBJ2-1 few TRBV11-2 . CASSLSNGGYNEQFF TGTGCCAGCAGCTTAAGTAATGGCGGCTACAATGAGCAGTTCTTC
TRBJ1-4 . TRBV4-1 . CASSQDLRKTNEKLFF TGCGCCAGCAGCCAAGATCTAAGGAAAACTAATGAAAAACTGTTTTTT
TRBJ1-1 . TRBV15 . CATSTPGGLNTEAFF TGTGCCACCAGCACCCCGGGGGGCCTGAACACTGAAGCTTTCTTT
TRBJ2-3 many TRBV29-1 TRBD2 CSVQLAGGLTDTQYF TGCAGCGTCCAACTAGCGGGAGGACTCACAGATACGCAGTATTTT
TRBJ2-5 . TRBV20-1 . CSARAGGVETQYF TGCAGTGCTAGGGCTGGGGGCGTAGAGACCCAGTACTTC
TRBJ2-1 . TRBV6-1 . CASSKTGNEQFF TGTGCCAGCAGTAAAACAGGCAATGAGCAGTTCTTC
TRBJ1-1 . TRBV21-1 . CARAGGGGTNTEAFF TGTGCCAGGGCGGGAGGAGGGGGAACGAACACTGAAGCTTTCTTT
TRBJ2-1 few TRBV6-2/TRBV6-3 . CASRGAAPAYNEQFF TGTGCCAGCAGGGGCGCGGCGCCGGCCTACAATGAGCAGTTCTTC
TRBJ1-1 . TRBV3-1 TRBD1 CASSRRTGIDEAFF TGTGCCAGCAGCCGCCGGACAGGGATTGATGAAGCTTTCTTT
TRBJ2-1 few TRBV5-1 . CASSLDGVFYNEQFF TGCGCCAGCAGCTTAGACGGGGTGTTTTACAATGAGCAGTTCTTC
TRBJ2-3 few TRBV7-7 . CASSLERSSTDTQYF TGTGCCAGCAGCTTAGAAAGGTCAAGCACAGATACGCAGTATTTT
TRBJ2-3 . TRBV20-1 TRBD1 CSASGDRGEGSNTQYF TGCAGTGCTAGCGGGGACAGGGGGGAGGGGAGTAATACGCAGTATTTT
TRBJ2-7 few TRBV3-1 TRBD1 CASKGARGEQYF TGTGCCAGCAAGGGGGCCCGGGGCGAGCAGTACTTC
TRBJ2-1 few TRBV7-2 TRBD2 CASKRGAEYNEQFF TGTGCCAGTAAGCGGGGGGCGGAGTACAATGAGCAGTTCTTC
TRBJ2-5 . TRBV4-1 . CASSQDGAGGRETQYF TGCGCCAGCAGCCAAGATGGGGCCGGTGGGAGGGAGACCCAGTACTTC
TRBJ2-7 few TRBV29-1 TRBD2 CSVEELAGSYEQYF TGCAGCGTTGAAGAACTAGCGGGATCCTACGAGCAGTACTTC
TRBJ1-2 . TRBV20-1 TRBD1 CSASDRVDYGYTF TGCAGTGCTTCGGACAGGGTCGATTATGGCTACACCTTC